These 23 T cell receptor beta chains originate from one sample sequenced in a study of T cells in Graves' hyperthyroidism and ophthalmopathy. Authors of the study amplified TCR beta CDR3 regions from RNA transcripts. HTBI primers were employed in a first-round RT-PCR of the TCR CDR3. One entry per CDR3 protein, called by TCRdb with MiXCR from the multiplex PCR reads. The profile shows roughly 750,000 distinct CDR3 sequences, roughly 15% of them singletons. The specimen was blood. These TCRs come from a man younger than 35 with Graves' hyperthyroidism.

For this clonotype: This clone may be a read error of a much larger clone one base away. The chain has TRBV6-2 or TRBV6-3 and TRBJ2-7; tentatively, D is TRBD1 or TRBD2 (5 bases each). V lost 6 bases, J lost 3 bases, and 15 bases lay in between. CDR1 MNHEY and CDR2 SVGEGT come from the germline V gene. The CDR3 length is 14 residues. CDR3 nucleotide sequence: TGTGCCAGCAGCCCCCTGGAGGACATCTACGAGCAGTACTTC. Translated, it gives CASSPLEDIYEQYF.

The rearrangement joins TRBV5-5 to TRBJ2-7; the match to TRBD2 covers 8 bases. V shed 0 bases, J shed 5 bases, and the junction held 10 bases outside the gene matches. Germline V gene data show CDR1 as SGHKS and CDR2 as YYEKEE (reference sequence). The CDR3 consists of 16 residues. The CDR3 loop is CASSLGQMTGGDEQYF. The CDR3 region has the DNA TGTGCCAGCAGCTTGGGGCAGATGACCGGGGGGGACGAGCAGTACTTC.

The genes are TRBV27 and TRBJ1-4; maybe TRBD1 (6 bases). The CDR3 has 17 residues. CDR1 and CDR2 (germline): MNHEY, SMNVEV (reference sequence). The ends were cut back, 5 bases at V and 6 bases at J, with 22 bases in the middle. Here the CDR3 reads CASSPLPPGVGYEKLFF. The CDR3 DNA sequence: TGTGCCAGCAGTCCCCTCCCCCCAGGGGTGGGTTATGAAAAACTGTTTTTT.

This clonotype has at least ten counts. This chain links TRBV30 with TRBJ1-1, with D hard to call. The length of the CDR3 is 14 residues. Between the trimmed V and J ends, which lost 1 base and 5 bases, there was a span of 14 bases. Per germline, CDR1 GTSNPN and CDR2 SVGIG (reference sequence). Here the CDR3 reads CAWSGTAGETEAFF. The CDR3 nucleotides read TGTGCCTGGAGTGGTACAGCGGGAGAGACTGAAGCTTTCTTT.

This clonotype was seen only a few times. CDR3 nucleotide sequence: TGCAGCGCCGGGACTAGCGGGAGTTTCACCTACGAGCAGTACTTC. It translates to CSAGTSGSFTYEQYF. The rearrangement links TRBV29-1 to TRBJ2-7, with 14 bases fitting TRBD2. With 7 bases clipped from V and 2 bases from J, the junction kept 7 bases outside the gene matches. Germline V gene sequence: CDR1 SQVTM, CDR2 ANQGSEA. The CDR3 covers 15 residues.

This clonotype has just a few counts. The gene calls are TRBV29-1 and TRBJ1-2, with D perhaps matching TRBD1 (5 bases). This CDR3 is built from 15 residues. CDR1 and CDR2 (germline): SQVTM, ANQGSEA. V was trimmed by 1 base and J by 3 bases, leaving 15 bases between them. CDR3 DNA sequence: TGCAGCGTTGAAGGGGAGGGGAATGCGTACTATGGCTACACCTTC. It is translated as CSVEGEGNAYYGYTF.

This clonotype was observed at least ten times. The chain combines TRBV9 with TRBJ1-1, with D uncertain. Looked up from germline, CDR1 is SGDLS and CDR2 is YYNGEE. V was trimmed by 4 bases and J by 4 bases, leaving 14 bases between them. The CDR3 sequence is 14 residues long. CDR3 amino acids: CASSSHTAGTEAFF. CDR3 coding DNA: TGTGCCAGCAGCTCACACACGGCGGGCACTGAAGCTTTCTTT.

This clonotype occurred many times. The CDR3 spells CASSLWLAGGPGDGTDTQYF. CDR3 bases: TGTGCCAGCAGCTTGTGGCTAGCGGGAGGGCCGGGTGATGGTACAGATACGCAGTATTTT. The J gene is TRBJ2-3, the V gene TRBV11-3; TRBD2 matches 12 bases. CDR3 length: 20 residues. The V gene end was trimmed by 3 bases and the J gene end by 3 bases; junction bases not matched to a gene: 16. Germline CDR1 reads SGHNT; CDR2 reads YENEEA.

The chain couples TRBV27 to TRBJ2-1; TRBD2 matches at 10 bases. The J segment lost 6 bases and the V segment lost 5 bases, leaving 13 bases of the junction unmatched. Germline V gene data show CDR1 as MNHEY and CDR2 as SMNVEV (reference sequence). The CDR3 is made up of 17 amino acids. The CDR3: CASSPPWSSGRVNEQFF. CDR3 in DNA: TGTGCCAGCAGTCCCCCTTGGTCTAGCGGGAGAGTCAATGAGCAGTTCTTC.

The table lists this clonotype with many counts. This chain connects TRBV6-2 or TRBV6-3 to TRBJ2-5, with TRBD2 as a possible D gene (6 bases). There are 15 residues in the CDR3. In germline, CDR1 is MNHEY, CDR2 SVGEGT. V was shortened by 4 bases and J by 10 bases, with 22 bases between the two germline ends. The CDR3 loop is CASSLTGTGVLDQYF. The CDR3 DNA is TGTGCCAGCAGTTTGACCGGGACGGGGGTTTTGGACCAGTACTTC.

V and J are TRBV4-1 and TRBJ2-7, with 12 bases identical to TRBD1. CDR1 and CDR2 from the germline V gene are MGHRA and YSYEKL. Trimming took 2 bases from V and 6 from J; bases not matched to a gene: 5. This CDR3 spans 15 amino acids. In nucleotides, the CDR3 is TGCGCCAGCAGCCAACAAGGGACAGGGGGCTTCGAGCAGTACTTC. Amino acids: CASSQQGTGGFEQYF.

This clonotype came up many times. The CDR3 loop reads CASSLRPREGGYTF. As DNA, the CDR3 is TGTGCCAGCAGCTTAAGGCCTCGGGAGGGTGGCTACACCTTC. This chain joins TRBV7-2 and TRBJ1-2; D uncertain. V lost 2 bases and J 7 bases, leaving 14 bases between the germline ends. The CDR3 runs 14 residues. Looked up from germline, CDR1 is SGHTA and CDR2 is FQGNSA.

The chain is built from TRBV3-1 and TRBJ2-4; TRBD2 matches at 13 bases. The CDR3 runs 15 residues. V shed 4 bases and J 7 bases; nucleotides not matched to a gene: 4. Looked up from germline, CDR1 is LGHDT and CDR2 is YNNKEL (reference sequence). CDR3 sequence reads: CASSPGLAGMNIQYF. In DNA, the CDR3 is TGTGCCAGCAGCCCGGGACTAGCGGGAATGAACATTCAGTACTTC. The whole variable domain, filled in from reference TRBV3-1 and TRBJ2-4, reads DTAVSQTPKYLVTQMGNDKSIKCEQNLGHDTMYWYKQDSKKFLKIMFSYNNKELIINETVPNRFSPKSPDKAHLNLHINSLELGDSAVYFCASSPGLAGMNIQYFGAGTRLSVL.

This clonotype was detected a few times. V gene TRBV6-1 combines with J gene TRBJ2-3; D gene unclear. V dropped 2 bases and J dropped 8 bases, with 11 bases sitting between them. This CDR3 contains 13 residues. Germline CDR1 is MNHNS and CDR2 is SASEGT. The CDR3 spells CASSEMGYSTQYF. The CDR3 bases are TGTGCCAGCAGTGAAATGGGTTACAGTACGCAGTATTTT.

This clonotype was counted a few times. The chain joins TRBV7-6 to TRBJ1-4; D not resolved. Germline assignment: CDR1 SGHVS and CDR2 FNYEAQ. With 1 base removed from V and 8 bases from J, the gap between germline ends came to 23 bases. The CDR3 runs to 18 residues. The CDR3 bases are TGTGCCAGCAGCTTAGTAGCACCCTACACCGTCCTAGAAGAAAAACTGTTTTTT. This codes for CASSLVAPYTVLEEKLFF.

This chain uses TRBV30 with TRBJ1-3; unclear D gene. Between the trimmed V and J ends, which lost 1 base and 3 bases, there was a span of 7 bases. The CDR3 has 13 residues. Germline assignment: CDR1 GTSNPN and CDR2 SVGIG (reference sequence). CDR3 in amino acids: CAWSGVFGNTIYF. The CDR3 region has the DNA TGTGCCTGGAGTGGTGTCTTTGGAAACACCATATATTTT.

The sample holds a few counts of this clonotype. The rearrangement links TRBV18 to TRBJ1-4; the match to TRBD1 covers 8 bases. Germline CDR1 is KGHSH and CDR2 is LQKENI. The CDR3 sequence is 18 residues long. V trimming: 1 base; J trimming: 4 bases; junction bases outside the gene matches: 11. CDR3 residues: CASSPRGDHRGYNEKLFF. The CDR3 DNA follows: TGTGCCAGCTCACCACGGGGAGACCACAGGGGGTATAATGAAAAACTGTTTTTT.

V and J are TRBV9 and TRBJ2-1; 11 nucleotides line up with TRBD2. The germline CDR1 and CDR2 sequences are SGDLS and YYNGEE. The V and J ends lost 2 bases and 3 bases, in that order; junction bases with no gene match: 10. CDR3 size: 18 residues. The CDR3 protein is CASSVRSTSGIVYNEQFF. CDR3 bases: TGTGCCAGCAGCGTTCGCTCGACTAGCGGGATCGTCTACAATGAGCAGTTCTTC.

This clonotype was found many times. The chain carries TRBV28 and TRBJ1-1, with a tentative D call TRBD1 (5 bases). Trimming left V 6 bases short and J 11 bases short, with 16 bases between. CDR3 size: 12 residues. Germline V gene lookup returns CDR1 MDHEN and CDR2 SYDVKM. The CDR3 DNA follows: TGTGCCAGCAGCCGGGACCTATTATATGCTTTCTTT. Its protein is CASSRDLLYAFF.

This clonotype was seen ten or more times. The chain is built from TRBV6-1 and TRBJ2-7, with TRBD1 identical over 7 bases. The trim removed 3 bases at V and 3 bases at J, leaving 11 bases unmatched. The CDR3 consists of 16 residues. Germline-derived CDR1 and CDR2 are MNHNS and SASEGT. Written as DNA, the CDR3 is TGTGCCAGCAGTGATGGGGCAGGGGGTTTCATCTACGAGCAGTACTTC. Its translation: CASSDGAGGFIYEQYF.

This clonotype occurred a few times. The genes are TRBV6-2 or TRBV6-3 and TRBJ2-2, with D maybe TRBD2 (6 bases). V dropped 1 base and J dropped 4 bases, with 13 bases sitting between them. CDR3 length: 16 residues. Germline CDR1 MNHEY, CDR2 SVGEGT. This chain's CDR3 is CASSYWSSVSTGELFF. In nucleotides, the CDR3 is TGTGCCAGCAGTTACTGGTCTAGCGTAAGCACCGGGGAGCTGTTTTTT.

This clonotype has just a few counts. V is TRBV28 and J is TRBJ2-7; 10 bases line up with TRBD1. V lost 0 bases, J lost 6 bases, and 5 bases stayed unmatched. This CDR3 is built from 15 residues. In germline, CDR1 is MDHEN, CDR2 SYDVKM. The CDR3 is CASSLWGDRGFEQYF. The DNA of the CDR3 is TGTGCCAGCAGTTTATGGGGGGACAGGGGTTTCGAGCAGTACTTC.

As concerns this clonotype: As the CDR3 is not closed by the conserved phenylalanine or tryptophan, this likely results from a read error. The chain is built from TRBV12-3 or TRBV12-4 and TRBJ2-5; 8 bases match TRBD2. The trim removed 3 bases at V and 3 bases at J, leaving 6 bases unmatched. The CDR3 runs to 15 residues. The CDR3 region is CASSFGAGGEETQYL. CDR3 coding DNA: TGTGCCAGCAGTTTCGGGGCGGGAGGAGAAGAGACCCAGTACCTC.